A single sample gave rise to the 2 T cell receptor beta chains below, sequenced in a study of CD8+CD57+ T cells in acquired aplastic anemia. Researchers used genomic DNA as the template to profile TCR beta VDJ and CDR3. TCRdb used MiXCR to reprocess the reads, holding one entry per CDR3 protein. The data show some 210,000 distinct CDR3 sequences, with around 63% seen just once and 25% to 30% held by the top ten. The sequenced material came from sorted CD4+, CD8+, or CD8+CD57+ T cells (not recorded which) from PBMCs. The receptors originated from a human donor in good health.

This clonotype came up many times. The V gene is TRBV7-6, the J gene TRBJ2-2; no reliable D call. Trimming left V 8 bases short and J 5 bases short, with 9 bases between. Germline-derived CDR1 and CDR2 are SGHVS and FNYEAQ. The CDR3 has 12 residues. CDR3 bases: TGTGCCAGCTTAACAGTTACCGGGGAGCTGTTTTTT. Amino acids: CASLTVTGELFF.

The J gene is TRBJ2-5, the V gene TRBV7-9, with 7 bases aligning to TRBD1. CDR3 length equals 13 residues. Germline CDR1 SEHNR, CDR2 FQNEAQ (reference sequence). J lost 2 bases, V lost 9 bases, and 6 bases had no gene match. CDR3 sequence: CASRPGGQETQYF. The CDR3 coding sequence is TGTGCCAGTCGCCCAGGGGGACAAGAGACCCAGTACTTC. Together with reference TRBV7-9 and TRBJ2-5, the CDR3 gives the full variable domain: DTGVSQNPRHKITKRGQNVTFRCDPISEHNRLYWYRQTLGQGPEFLTYFQNEAQLEKSRLLSDRFSAERPKGSFSTLEIQRTEQGDSAMYLCASRPGGQETQYFGPGTRLLVL.